Shown below are 20 T cell receptor beta chains from a single sample sequenced in a study of blood T cell repertoires in COVID-19. Repertoires were generated with immunoSEQ multiplex PCR, while TCRdb's copy carries only in-frame clones and drops some. The sample includes more than 120,000 clones, 87% seen only once; the top ten take around 40%. The sequenced material came from peripheral blood. All receptors derive from a man between 50 and 59 years old who had recovered from COVID-19.

The CDR3 DNA is TGTGCCAGTAGTTCGGGACAGGGGGAGGTAGAGACCCAGTACTTC. Its translation: CASSSGQGEVETQYF. V usage is TRBV19 and J usage is TRBJ2-5, with 11 nucleotides matching TRBD1. The CDR3 spans 15 residues. The junction had 6 bases not matched to a gene; V was cut back by 5 bases and J by 4 bases. The germline CDR1 and CDR2 sequences are LNHDA and SQIVND (reference sequence).

A few counts support this clone. The chain uses TRBV7-2 and TRBJ1-2, with 7 bases lining up with TRBD1. The germline gives CDR1 SGHTA, CDR2 FQGNSA. The CDR3 consists of 12 residues. This chain's CDR3 is CASQGVNYGYTF. CDR3 nucleotides: TGTGCAAGTCAGGGGGTAAATTATGGCTACACCTTC. Full variable domain (remainder filled in from reference TRBV7-2 and TRBJ1-2): GAGVSQSPSNKVTEKGKDVELRCDPISGHTALYWYRQSLGQGLEFLIYFQGNSAPDKSGLPSDRFSAERTGGSVSTLTIQRTQQEDSAVYLCASQGVNYGYTFGSGTRLTVV.

The genes are TRBV6-2 or TRBV6-3 and TRBJ1-1, with D unclear. V lost 5 bases, J lost 3 bases, and 10 bases lay in between. The length of the CDR3 is 13 residues. Germline-derived CDR1 and CDR2 are MNHEY and SVGEGT. CDR3 amino acids: CASSRRGDTEAFF. CDR3 coding DNA: TGTGCCAGCAGTCGCCGGGGTGACACTGAAGCTTTCTTT.

This sequence joins TRBV9 and TRBJ2-5, with D tentatively TRBD1 (6 bases). V lost 4 bases, J lost 3 bases, and 13 bases lay in between. CDR1 is SGDLS and CDR2 is YYNGEE in the germline V gene. There are 14 residues in the CDR3. In DNA, the CDR3 is TGTGCCAGCAGCTCCGGAGCAGGGGAAGAGACCCAGTACTTC. Protein: CASSSGAGEETQYF.

The gene calls are TRBV6-6 and TRBJ1-2, with D perhaps TRBD1 (6 bases). Germline CDR1 MNHNY, CDR2 SVGAGI (reference sequence). The CDR3 extends over 13 amino acids. The ends were cut back, 2 bases at V and 6 bases at J, with 10 bases in the middle. The chain's CDR3 is CASSYPQGDGYTF. DNA of the CDR3: TGTGCCAGCAGTTACCCACAGGGAGATGGCTACACCTTC.

V gene TRBV7-8 combines with J gene TRBJ1-5; TRBD1 agrees at 9 bases. V dropped 6 bases and J dropped 2; count of bases not matched to a gene: 11. Germline V gives CDR1 SGHVS, CDR2 FQNEAQ. This CDR3 contains 17 residues. The CDR3 DNA follows: TGTGCCAGCAGAAAAGGCCCTTGGGACAGGGGCAATCAGCCCCAGCATTTT. This sequence encodes CASRKGPWDRGNQPQHF. The variable domain in full, with the rest retrieved from reference TRBV7-8 and TRBJ1-5, is GAGVSQSPRYKVAKRGQDVALRCDPISGHVSLFWYQQALGQGPEFLTYFQNEAQLDKSGLPSDRFFAERPEGSVSTLKIQRTQQEDSAVYLCASRKGPWDRGNQPQHFGDGTRLSIL.

In the case of this clone: Germline and junction disagree at one end, which may indicate a read error. This rearrangement joins TRBV6-4 to TRBJ2-3, with 9 bases fitting TRBD2. Germline CDR1 and CDR2: MRHNA and SNTAGT. The CDR3 runs 15 residues. The CDR3 protein is CASSDRRGGTDTQYF. DNA of the CDR3: TGTGCCAGCAGTGACCGGCGGGGGGGCACGGATACGCAGTATTTT.

This chain uses TRBV30 with TRBJ1-2, with D maybe TRBD1 (5 bases). V lost 2 bases and J 3 bases, leaving 13 bases between the germline ends. CDR3 length equals 14 residues. Germline CDR1 GTSNPN, CDR2 SVGIG (reference sequence). The CDR3 region has the DNA TGTGCCTGGAGTCCCGTTGGGGGGTACTATGGCTACACCTTC. The encoded protein is CAWSPVGGYYGYTF.

Turning to this clone: Other DNA sequences in this specimen translate into the identical CDR3. This chain uses TRBV6-2 or TRBV6-3 with TRBJ2-1; 9 bases are a match to TRBD1. The CDR3 covers 14 residues. Germline V lookup: CDR1 MNHEY, CDR2 SVGEGT. The junction had 1 base not matched to a gene; V was cut back by 0 bases and J by 7 bases. In nucleotides, the CDR3 is TGTGCCAGCAGTTACTCGACAGGGGGTAATGAGCAGTTCTTC. Translation gives CASSYSTGGNEQFF.

This clone was counted only a few times. The genes are TRBV19 and TRBJ1-2; 8 bases match TRBD1. The CDR3 totals 15 residues. V lost 2 bases and J lost 7; bases outside the gene matches: 9. Per the germline V gene, CDR1 is LNHDA and CDR2 is SQIVND (reference sequence). The CDR3 is CASSIMSGGARGYTF. The CDR3 nucleotides read TGTGCCAGTAGTATAATGTCAGGGGGCGCCCGTGGCTACACCTTC.

In this sample, this clone turned up a few times. V gene TRBV4-1 combines with J gene TRBJ2-7; 10 bases map to TRBD1. Germline V gives CDR1 MGHRA, CDR2 YSYEKL. This CDR3 is built from 14 residues. Germline trimming cut 4 bases from V and 9 bases from J; bases unmatched to any gene: 9. The CDR3: CASSPFRDRGSQYF. CDR3 sequence (DNA): TGCGCCAGCAGCCCCTTCCGGGACAGGGGATCGCAGTACTTC.

This clone was seen only once. The chain carries TRBV18 and TRBJ2-2, with D perhaps TRBD2 (5 bases). This CDR3 is built from 15 residues. Deletions cut 1 base from V and 4 bases from J, with 10 bases between. CDR1 and CDR2 (germline): KGHSH, LQKENI. The DNA for the CDR3 is TGTGCCAGCTCACCACTAGACGCGGGCACCGGGGAGCTGTTTTTT. It encodes CASSPLDAGTGELFF. The whole variable domain, remainder taken from reference TRBV18 and TRBJ2-2, is NAGVMQNPRHLVRRRGQEARLRCSPMKGHSHVYWYRQLPEEGLKFMVYLQKENIIDESGMPKERFSAEFPKEGPSILRIQQVVRGDSAAYFCASSPLDAGTGELFFGEGSRLTVL.

The chain employs TRBV10-2 and TRBJ1-5; 7 bases agree with TRBD1. From germline, CDR1 is WSHSY and CDR2 SAAADI. V lost 10 bases to trimming and J lost 0 bases; unmatched junction nucleotides: 3. The CDR3 runs to 13 residues. CDR3 sequence: CATGGYSNQPQHF. CDR3 DNA sequence: TGCGCCACAGGGGGTTATAGCAATCAGCCCCAGCATTTT.

V usage is TRBV7-9 and J usage is TRBJ2-2; TRBD1 might be the D (5 bases). Germline V gene sequence: CDR1 SEHNR, CDR2 FQNEAQ (reference sequence). V lost 0 bases and J lost 7, with 12 bases in between. The CDR3 is 15 residues long. CDR3 in DNA: TGTGCCAGCAGCTTAGCGACCAGGGAATACGGGGAGCTGTTTTTT. Residues: CASSLATREYGELFF.

This clone was found once. The V and J genes are TRBV7-7 and TRBJ1-1; a weak D match, TRBD1 (6 bases). This CDR3 region has 18 residues. Between the trimmed V and J ends, which lost 3 bases and 1 base, there was a span of 21 bases. Germline V lookup: CDR1 SSHAT, CDR2 FNYEAQ (reference sequence). The CDR3 DNA is TGTGCCAGCAGCTTCGGGGGGCGAGGGGGGTCATGGAACACTGAAGCTTTCTTT. Amino acid sequence: CASSFGGRGGSWNTEAFF.

The genes are TRBV27 and TRBJ1-2, with 8 bases aligning to TRBD1. Losses at the gene ends were 5 bases for V and 9 bases for J; bases not matched to a gene: 5. The CDR3 is made up of 12 amino acids. CDR1 is MNHEY and CDR2 is SMNVEV in the germline V gene (reference sequence). The CDR3 here is CASSNRQGSYTF. In DNA form, the CDR3 reads TGTGCCAGCAGTAATCGACAGGGGAGCTACACCTTC.

V usage is TRBV7-9 and J usage is TRBJ2-1, with a weak D call TRBD2 (5 bases). The V gene lost 3 bases and the J gene lost 4 bases, with 13 bases spanning the gap. This CDR3 spans 15 amino acids. Germline values: CDR1 SEHNR, CDR2 FQNEAQ (reference sequence). CDR3 bases: TGTGCCAGCAGCTTCGAGGGAACGGGGTACAATGAGCAGTTCTTC. Amino acid sequence: CASSFEGTGYNEQFF.

This rearrangement joins TRBV13 to TRBJ2-3; 7 bases are shared with TRBD2. In germline, CDR1 is PRHDT, CDR2 FYEKMQ (reference sequence). The CDR3 contains 13 residues. V lost 5 bases, J lost 4 bases, and 3 bases stayed unmatched. CDR3 in DNA: TGTGCCAGCAGCATGGGGGGGGCAGATACGCAGTATTTT. Translating gives CASSMGGADTQYF.

V usage is TRBV4-3 and J usage is TRBJ1-1; 9 bases match TRBD1. The CDR3 runs 14 residues. J lost 6 bases, V lost 5 bases, and 7 bases had no gene match. The V gene's germline CDR1 is LGHNA and CDR2 YSLEER. The CDR3: CASSRDRQGAEAFF. In DNA form, the CDR3 reads TGCGCCAGCAGCAGGGATCGACAGGGGGCTGAAGCTTTCTTT.

V usage is TRBV3-1 (or the pseudogene TRBV3-2) and J usage is TRBJ1-3; TRBD1 is a possible D gene (6 bases). The CDR3 loop spans 16 amino acids. V shed 0 bases and J shed 1 base, with 10 bases lying between them. Germline V lookup: CDR1 LGHDT, CDR2 YNNKEL (reference sequence). The CDR3 is CASSQDYRASGNTIYF. CDR3 DNA: TGTGCCAGCAGCCAAGATTACAGGGCGTCTGGAAACACCATATATTTT.